What follows is one T cell receptor (beta chain) and its context. The sample comes from a study of blood T cell repertoires in COVID-19. Study-level background: There were acute and convalescent COVID-19 samples, and they came from the United States, Italy and Spain. From T cells, B-cell-depleted T cells, or PBMCs came the material, which was cDNA or gDNA.

In the study's own analysis: The authors estimated nucleated cell counts from reference gene primer amplification. Assay used: immunoSEQ multiplex PCR; TCRdb lists only in-frame clones, some missing. V and J calls and clone size come straight from that table; D and trimming were deduced from the DNA. The sample contains approximately 99,000 clones, approximately 85% of which appear only once. The sequence derives from a woman older than 75 with active or convalescent COVID-19. The sequenced sample consisted of peripheral blood.

The CDR3 spells CSLTSGTSRHGQFF. The CDR3 DNA follows: TGCAGCCTCACGTCAGGGACTAGTCGCCATGGGCAGTTCTTC. The chain joins TRBV29-1 to TRBJ2-1; TRBD2 matches 8 bases. Unmatched junction bases numbered 18, after V lost 8 bases and J lost 12 bases. The CDR3 spans 14 residues. Germline V CDR1 and CDR2: SQVTM, ANQGSEA.